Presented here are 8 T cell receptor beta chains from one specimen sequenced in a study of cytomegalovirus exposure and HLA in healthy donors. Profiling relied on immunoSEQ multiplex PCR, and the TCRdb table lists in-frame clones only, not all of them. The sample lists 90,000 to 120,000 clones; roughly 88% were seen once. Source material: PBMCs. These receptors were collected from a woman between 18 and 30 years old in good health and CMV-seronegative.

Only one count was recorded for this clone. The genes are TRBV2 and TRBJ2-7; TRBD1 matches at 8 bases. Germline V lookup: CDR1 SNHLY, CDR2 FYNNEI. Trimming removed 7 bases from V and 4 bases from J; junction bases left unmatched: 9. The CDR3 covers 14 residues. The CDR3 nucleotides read TGTGCCAGCATCAACGGACAGGGATCATACGAGCAGTACTTC. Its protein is CASINGQGSYEQYF.

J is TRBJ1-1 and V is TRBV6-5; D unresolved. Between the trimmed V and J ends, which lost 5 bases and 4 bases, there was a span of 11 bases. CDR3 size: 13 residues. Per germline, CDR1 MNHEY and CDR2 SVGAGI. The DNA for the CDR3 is TGTGCCAGCAGTGGGAGAGGGATCACTGAAGCTTTCTTT. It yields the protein CASSGRGITEAFF.

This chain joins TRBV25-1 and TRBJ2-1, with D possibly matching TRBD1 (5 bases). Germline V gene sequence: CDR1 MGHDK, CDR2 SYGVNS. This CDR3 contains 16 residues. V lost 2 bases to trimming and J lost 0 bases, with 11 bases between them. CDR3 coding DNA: TGTGCCAGCAGTGAAAGGGGCAAGAGCTCCTACAATGAGCAGTTCTTC. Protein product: CASSERGKSSYNEQFF. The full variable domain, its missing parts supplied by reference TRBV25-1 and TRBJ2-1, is EADIYQTPRYLVIGTGKKITLECSQTMGHDKMYWYQQDPGMELHLIHYSYGVNSTEKGDLSSESTVSRIRTEHFPLTLESARPSHTSQYLCASSERGKSSYNEQFFGPGTRLTVL.

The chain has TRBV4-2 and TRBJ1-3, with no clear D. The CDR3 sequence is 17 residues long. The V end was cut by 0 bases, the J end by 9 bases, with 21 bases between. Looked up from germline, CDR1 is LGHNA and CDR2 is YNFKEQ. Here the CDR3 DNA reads TGTGCCAGCAGCCAAGATGCGGCCGAGACCCTGTCGGGCACCATATATTTT. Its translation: CASSQDAAETLSGTIYF.

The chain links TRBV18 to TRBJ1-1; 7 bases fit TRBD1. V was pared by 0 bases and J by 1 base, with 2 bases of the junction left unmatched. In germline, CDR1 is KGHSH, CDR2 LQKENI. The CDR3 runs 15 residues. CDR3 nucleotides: TGTGCCAGCTCACCACCGAACAGGGGGAACACTGAAGCTTTCTTT. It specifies CASSPPNRGNTEAFF.

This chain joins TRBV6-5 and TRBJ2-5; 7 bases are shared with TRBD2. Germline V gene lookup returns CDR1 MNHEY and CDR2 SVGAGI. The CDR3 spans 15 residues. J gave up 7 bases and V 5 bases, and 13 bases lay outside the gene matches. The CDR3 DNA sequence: TGTGCCAGCAGTAGGCCCGGGACTACCTCCGTGACCCAGTACTTC. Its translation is CASSRPGTTSVTQYF.

CDR3 sequence (DNA): TGCGCCAGCAGTGAGTCCAGAAACAGAGTCAAATACGAGCAGTACTTC. Amino acids: CASSESRNRVKYEQYF. The chain carries TRBV10-1 and TRBJ2-7; no clear D gene. The CDR3 runs to 16 residues. Looked up from germline, CDR1 is WNHNN and CDR2 is SYGVQD (reference sequence). V lost 0 bases and J 4 bases, leaving 16 bases between the germline ends.

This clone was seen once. The DNA for the CDR3 is TGTGCCAGCAGCCGAGCAGGGGCAGCTGGAAACACCATATATTTT. Encoded protein: CASSRAGAAGNTIYF. This chain connects TRBV4-2 to TRBJ1-3; possible D gene TRBD1, 6 bases. The ends were cut back, 4 bases at V and 2 bases at J, with 12 bases in the middle. CDR3 length: 15 residues. Germline CDR1 LGHNA, CDR2 YNFKEQ.